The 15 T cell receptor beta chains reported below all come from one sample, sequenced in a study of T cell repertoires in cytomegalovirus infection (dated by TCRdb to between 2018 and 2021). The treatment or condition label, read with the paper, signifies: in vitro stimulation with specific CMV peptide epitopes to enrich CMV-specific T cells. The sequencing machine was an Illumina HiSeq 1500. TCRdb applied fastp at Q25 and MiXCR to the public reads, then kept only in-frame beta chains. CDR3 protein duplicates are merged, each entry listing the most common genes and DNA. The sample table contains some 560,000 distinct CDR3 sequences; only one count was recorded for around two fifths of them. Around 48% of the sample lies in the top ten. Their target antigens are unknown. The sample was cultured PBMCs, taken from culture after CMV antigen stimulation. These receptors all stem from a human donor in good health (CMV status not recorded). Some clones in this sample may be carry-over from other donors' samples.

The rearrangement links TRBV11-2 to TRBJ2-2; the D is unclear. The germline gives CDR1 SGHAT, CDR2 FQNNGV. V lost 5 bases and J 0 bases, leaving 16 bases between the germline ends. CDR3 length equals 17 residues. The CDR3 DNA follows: TGTGCCAGCAGCACCCCAACAACGACGGCGAACACCGGGGAGCTGTTTTTT. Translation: CASSTPTTTANTGELFF.

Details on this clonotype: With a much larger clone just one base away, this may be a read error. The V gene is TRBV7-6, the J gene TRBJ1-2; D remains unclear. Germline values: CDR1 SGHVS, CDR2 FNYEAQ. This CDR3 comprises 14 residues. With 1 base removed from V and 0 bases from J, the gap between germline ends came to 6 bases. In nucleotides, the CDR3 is TGTGCCAGCAGCTTAGGGGCAGCTAACTATGGCTACACCTTC. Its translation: CASSLGAANYGYTF.

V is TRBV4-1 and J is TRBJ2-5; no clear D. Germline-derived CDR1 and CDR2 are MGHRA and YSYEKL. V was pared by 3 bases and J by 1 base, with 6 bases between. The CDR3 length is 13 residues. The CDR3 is CASSHEIQETQYF. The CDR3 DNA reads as TGCGCCAGCAGCCACGAAATCCAAGAGACCCAGTACTTC.

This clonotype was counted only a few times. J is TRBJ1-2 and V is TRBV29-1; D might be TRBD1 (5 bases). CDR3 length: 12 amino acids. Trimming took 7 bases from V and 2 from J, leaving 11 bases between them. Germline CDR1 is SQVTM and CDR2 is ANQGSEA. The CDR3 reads CSAIRGNYGYTF. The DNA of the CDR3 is TGCAGCGCCATTCGGGGGAACTATGGCTACACCTTC.

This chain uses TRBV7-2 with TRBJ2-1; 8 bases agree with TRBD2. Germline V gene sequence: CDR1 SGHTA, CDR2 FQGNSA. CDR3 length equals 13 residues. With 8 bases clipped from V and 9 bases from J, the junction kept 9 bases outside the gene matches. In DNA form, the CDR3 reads TGTGCCAGCGGACAGAGCGGGAGCGGTGAGCAGTTCTTC. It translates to CASGQSGSGEQFF.

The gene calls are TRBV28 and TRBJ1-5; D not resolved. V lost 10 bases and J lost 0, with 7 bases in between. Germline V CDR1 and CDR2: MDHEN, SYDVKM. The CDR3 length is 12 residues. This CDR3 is CATEYSNQPQHF. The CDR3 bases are TGTGCCACCGAATATAGCAATCAGCCCCAGCATTTT.

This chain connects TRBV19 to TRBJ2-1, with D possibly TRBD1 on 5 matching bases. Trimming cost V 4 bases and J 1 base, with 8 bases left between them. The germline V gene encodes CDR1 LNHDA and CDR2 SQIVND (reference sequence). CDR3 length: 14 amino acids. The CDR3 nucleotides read TGTGCCAGTAGTAGGACACCATCCTACAATGAGCAGTTCTTC. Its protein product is CASSRTPSYNEQFF.

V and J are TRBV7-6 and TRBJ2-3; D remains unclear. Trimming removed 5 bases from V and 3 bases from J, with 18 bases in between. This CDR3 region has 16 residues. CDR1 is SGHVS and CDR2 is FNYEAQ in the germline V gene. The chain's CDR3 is CASSTVHRARTDTQYF. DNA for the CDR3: TGTGCCAGCAGCACAGTTCACCGGGCCCGAACAGATACGCAGTATTTT.

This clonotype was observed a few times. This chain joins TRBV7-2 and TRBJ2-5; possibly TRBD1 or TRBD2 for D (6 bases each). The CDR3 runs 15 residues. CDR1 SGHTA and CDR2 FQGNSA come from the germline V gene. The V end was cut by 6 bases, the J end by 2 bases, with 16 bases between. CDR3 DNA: TGTGCCAGCAGTCGGGGGCGGGAAGGACAAGAGACCCAGTACTTC. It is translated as CASSRGREGQETQYF.

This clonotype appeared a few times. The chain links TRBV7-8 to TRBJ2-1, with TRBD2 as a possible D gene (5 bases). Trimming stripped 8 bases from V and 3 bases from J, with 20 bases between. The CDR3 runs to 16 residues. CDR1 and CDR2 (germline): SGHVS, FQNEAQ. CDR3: CASGPGGGTVYNEQFF. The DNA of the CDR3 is TGTGCCAGCGGGCCGGGTGGAGGAACTGTCTACAATGAGCAGTTCTTC.

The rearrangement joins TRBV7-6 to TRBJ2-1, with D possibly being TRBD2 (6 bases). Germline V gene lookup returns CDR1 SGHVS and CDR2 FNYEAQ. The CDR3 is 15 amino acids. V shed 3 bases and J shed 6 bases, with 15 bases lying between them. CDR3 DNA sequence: TGTGCCAGCAGCTTTCTAGCGCCTCCCGTCAATGAGCAGTTCTTC. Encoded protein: CASSFLAPPVNEQFF.

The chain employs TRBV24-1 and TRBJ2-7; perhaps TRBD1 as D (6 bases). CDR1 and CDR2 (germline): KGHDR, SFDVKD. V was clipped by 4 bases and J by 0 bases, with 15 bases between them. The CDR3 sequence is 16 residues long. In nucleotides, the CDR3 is TGTGCCACCAGTGACGCGTCAGGGGCTAACTCCTACGAGCAGTACTTC. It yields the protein CATSDASGANSYEQYF.

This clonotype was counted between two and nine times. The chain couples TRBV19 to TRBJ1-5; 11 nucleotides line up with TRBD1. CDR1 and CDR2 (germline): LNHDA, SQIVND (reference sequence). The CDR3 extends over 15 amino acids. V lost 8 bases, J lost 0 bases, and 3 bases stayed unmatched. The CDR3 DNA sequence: TGTGCCAGTGGGACAGGGGGGTATAGCAATCAGCCCCAGCATTTT. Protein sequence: CASGTGGYSNQPQHF.

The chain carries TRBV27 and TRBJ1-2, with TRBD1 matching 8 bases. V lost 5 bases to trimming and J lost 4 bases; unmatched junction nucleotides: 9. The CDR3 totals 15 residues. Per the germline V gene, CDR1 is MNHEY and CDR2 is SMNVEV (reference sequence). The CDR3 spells CASSPGQGLVYGYTF. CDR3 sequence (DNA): TGTGCCAGCAGTCCTGGACAGGGTCTGGTCTATGGCTACACCTTC.

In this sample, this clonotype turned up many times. CDR3 residues: CASSLAGTNEQFF. The CDR3 DNA follows: TGTGCCAGCAGCTTAGCAGGGACCAATGAGCAGTTCTTC. The gene calls are TRBV11-2 and TRBJ2-1, with D perhaps assigned TRBD1 or TRBD2 (5 bases each). V lost 1 base, J lost 6 bases, and 7 bases lay in between. Looked up from germline, CDR1 is SGHAT and CDR2 is FQNNGV. CDR3 length: 13 amino acids.